A selection of T cell receptor beta chains follows, all from one sample in a study of beta chain features in type 1 diabetes. The method was immunoSEQ multiplex PCR; TCRdb's version includes in-frame clones alone and lacks a portion of them. The sample has hundreds of thousands of clones; over 12% are singletons. The specimen sequenced was naive CD4+ T cells from blood. Receptors originate from a man aged 18 to 35 with type 1 diabetes. The CDR3 runs from the conserved cysteine through the conserved F or W.

V gene	J gene	CDR3 length	CDR3 protein
TRBV30	TRBJ1-4	13	CAWRTGQTEKLFF
TRBV30	TRBJ2-7	12	CAWSTSGYEQYF
TRBV30	TRBJ1-6	14	CAWHKETHNSPLHF
TRBV5-1	TRBJ1-1	13	CASGEQQNTEAFF
TRBV9	TRBJ2-5	13	CASSVGDTKTQYF
TRBV7-2	TRBJ1-6	12	CASSFDNSPLHF
TRBV10-3	TRBJ2-5	12	CAISDRQETQYF
TRBV5-1	TRBJ2-5	16	CASSLGTAGEGETQYF
TRBV5-4	TRBJ2-1	15	CASSGGRSSYNEQFF
TRBV28	TRBJ2-2	12	CASSLRAGELFF
TRBV7-9	TRBJ1-2	15	CASSGGRGVNYGYTF
TRBV30	TRBJ2-3	15	CAWNQASGGSGTQYF
TRBV11-2	TRBJ1-1	15	CASRRAGGKGTEAFF
TRBV18	TRBJ2-7	16	CASSLPGLAASYEQYF
TRBV5-1	TRBJ2-1	15	CASSLSNPGYNEQFF
TRBV30	TRBJ1-2	13	CAWSWQPNYGYTF
TRBV6-1	TRBJ2-7	13	CASKHRSSYEQYF
TRBV4-3	TRBJ1-6	15	CASSQDFTVNSPLHF
TRBV29-1	TRBJ2-3	16	CSVVSGSDWGTDTQYF
TRBV7-2	TRBJ1-1	15	CASTLSGTANTEAFF
TRBV5-1	TRBJ2-7	14	CASAQTTDSYEQYF
TRBV5-1	TRBJ2-5	14	CASSSTGFLIEQYF
TRBV6-5	TRBJ1-2	13	CASSTGTETGYTF
TRBV7-9	TRBJ1-2	15	CASSLPQGRNYGYTF
TRBV7-3	TRBJ2-5	14	CASSPGGLQETQYF
TRBV7-2	TRBJ1-1	12	CASSPNRDRSQF
TRBV27	TRBJ1-5	13	CASSYDRNQPQHF
TRBV19	TRBJ2-7	14	CASSPRTGSGEQYF
TRBV25-1	TRBJ1-2	15	CASSRGQGGRYGYTF
TRBV27	TRBJ2-3	14	CASRWTLGTDTQYF
TRBV25-1	TRBJ2-5	12	CASSVPTGEQYF
TRBV27	TRBJ2-1	16	CASSSHSGTGVIWQFF
TRBV30	TRBJ1-5	13	CAWSVEGNQPQHF
TRBV7-9	TRBJ2-2	16	CASSIGGTANTGELFF
TRBV6-5	TRBJ2-2	13	CASSYYPGGELFF
TRBV6-5	TRBJ1-3	16	CASSYSERVSGNTIYF
TRBV5-7	TRBJ2-1	18	CASSLALSGQGLRDEQFF
TRBV5-6	TRBJ2-5	13	CASSLWGAQTQYF
TRBV13	TRBJ2-1	15	CASSLLQLENNEQFF
TRBV2	TRBJ2-1	15	CASSEEGGAYNEQFF
TRBV18	TRBJ1-1	14	CASSHGRDRVRAFF
TRBV30	TRBJ2-3	13	CAWSKGPTDTQYF
TRBV7-3	TRBJ1-3	14	CASSPGAAGNTIYF
TRBV5-4	TRBJ1-1	14	CASSVTGWSTEAFF
TRBV7-9	TRBJ2-7	15	CASSPWGTGVYEQYF
TRBV28	TRBJ2-7	15	CASSPPRGGSYEQYF
TRBV5-4	TRBJ2-3	15	CASSWTSRGTDTQYF
TRBV4-1	TRBJ2-7	14	CASSRDRSSYEQYF
TRBV5-1	TRBJ2-7	17	CASSQTSGGSISYEQYF